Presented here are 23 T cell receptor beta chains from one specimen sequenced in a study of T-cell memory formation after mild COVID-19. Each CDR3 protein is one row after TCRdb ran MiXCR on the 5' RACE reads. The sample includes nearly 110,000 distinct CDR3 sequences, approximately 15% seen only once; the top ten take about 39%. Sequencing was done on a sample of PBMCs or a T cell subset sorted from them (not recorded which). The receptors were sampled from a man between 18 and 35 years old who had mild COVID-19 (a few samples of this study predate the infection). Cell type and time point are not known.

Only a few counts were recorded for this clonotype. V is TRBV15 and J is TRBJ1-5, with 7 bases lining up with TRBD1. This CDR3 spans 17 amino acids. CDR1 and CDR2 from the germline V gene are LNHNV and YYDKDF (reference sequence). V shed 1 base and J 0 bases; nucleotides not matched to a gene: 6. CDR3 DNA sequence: TGTGCCACCAGCAGAGTACGGGACAGATATAGCAATCAGCCCCAGCATTTT. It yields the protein CATSRVRDRYSNQPQHF.

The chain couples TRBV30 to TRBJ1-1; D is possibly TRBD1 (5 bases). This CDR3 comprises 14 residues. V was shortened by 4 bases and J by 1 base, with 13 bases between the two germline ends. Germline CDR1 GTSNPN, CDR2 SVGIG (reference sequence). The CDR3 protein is CAWTFQGRNTEAFF. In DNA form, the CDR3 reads TGTGCCTGGACCTTCCAGGGTAGGAACACTGAAGCTTTCTTT.

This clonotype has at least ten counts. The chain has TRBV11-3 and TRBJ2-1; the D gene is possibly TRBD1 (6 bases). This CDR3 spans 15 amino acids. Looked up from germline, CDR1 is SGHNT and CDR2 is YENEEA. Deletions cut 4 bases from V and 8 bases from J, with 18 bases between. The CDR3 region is CASSSGQTGWDEQFF. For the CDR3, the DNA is TGTGCCAGCAGCTCCGGACAGACCGGTTGGGATGAGCAGTTCTTC.

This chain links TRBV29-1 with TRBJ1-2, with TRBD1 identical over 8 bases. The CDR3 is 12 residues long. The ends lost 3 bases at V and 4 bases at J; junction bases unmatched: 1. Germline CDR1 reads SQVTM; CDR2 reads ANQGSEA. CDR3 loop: CSVDRGPYGYTF. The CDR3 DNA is TGCAGCGTTGACAGGGGGCCCTATGGCTACACCTTC.

The CDR3 nucleotides are TGTGCCATCAGTGAGGTCGCAGAGAGACAAGAGACCCAGTACTTC. It codes for CAISEVAERQETQYF. V usage is TRBV10-3 and J usage is TRBJ2-5, with D unresolved. The V gene's germline CDR1 is ENHRY and CDR2 SYGVKD. Between the trimmed V and J ends, which lost 2 bases and 2 bases, there was a span of 12 bases. CDR3 size: 15 residues.

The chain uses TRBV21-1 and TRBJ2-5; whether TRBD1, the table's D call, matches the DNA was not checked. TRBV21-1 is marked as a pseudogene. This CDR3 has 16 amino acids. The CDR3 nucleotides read TGTGCCAGCAGCAAAGAGCGTAGTAAGGGGGGAGAGACCCAGTACTTC. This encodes CASSKERSKGGETQYF.

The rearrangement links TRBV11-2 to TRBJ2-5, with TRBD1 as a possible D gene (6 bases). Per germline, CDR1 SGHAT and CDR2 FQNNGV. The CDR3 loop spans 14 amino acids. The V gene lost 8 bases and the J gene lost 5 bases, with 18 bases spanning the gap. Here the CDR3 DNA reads TGTGCCAGCGGAGAGGACGGAAGGGGGGAGACCCAGTACTTC. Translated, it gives CASGEDGRGETQYF.

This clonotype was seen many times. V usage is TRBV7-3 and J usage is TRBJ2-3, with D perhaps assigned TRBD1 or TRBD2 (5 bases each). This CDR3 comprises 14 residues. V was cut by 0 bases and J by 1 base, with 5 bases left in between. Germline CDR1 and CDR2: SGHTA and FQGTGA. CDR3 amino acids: CASSLTGGTDTQYF. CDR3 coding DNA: TGTGCCAGCAGCTTAACGGGGGGCACAGATACGCAGTATTTT.

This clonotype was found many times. The CDR3 spells CASSLGQGLYNEQFF. The CDR3 DNA follows: TGTGCCAGCAGCTTAGGTCAGGGCCTGTACAATGAGCAGTTCTTC. This chain uses TRBV7-3 with TRBJ2-1, with D possibly being TRBD1 (5 bases). Trimming cost V 2 bases and J 4 bases, with 12 bases left between them. Germline lookup yields CDR1 SGHTA and CDR2 FQGTGA. The CDR3 is made up of 15 amino acids.

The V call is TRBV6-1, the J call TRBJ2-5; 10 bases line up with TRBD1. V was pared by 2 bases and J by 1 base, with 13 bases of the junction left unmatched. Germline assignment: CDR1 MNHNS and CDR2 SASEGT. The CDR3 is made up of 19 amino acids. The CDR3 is CASSEYGGTGASPQETQYF. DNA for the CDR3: TGTGCCAGCAGTGAATATGGGGGGACAGGGGCCTCCCCCCAAGAGACCCAGTACTTC.

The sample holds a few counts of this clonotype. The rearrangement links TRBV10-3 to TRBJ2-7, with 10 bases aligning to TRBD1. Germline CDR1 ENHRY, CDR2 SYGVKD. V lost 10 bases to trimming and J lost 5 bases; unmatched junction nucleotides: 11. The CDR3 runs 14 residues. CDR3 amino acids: CATAPGQGLHEQYF. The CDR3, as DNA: TGTGCCACAGCTCCGGGACAGGGGCTCCACGAGCAGTACTTC.

The CDR3 spells CASSHIAGDTQYF. The CDR3 coding sequence is TGTGCCAGCAGCCACATCGCGGGGGATACGCAGTATTTT. V usage is TRBV7-2 and J usage is TRBJ2-3; tentatively, D is TRBD2 (6 bases). V lost 5 bases and J lost 6, with 12 bases in between. Germline-derived CDR1 and CDR2 are SGHTA and FQGNSA. The CDR3 loop spans 13 amino acids.

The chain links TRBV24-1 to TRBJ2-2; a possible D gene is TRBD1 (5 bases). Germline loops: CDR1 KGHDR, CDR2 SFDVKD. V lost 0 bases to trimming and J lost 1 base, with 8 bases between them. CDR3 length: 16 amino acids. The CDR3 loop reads CATSDLPRENTGELFF. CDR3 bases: TGTGCCACCAGTGATTTGCCCAGGGAGAACACCGGGGAGCTGTTTTTT.

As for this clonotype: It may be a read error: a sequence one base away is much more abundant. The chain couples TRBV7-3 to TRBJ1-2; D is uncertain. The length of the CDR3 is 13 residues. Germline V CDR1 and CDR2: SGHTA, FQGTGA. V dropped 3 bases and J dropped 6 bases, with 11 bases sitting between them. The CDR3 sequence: CASSFQELNGYTF. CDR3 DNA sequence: TGTGCCAGCAGCTTCCAGGAACTCAATGGCTACACCTTC.

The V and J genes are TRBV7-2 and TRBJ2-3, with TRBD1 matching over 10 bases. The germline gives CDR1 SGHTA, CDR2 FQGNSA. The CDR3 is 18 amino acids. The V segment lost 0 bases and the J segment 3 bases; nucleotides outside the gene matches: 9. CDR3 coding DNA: TGTGCCAGCAGCTTAGCCTCCTGGGGACAGGGGAGGACAGATACGCAGTATTTT. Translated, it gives CASSLASWGQGRTDTQYF.

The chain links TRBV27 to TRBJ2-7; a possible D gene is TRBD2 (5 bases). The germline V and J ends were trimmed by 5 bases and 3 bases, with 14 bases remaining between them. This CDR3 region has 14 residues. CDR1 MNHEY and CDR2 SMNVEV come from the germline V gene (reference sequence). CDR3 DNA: TGTGCCAGCAGTAGAGGGAACACCTACTACGAGCAGTACTTC. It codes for CASSRGNTYYEQYF.

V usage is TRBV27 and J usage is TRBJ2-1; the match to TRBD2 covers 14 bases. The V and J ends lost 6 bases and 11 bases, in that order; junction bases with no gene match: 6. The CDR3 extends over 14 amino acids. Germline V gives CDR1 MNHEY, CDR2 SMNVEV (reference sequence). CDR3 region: CASSPGLAGEKQFF. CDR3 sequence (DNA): TGTGCCAGCAGCCCGGGACTAGCGGGGGAGAAGCAGTTCTTC.

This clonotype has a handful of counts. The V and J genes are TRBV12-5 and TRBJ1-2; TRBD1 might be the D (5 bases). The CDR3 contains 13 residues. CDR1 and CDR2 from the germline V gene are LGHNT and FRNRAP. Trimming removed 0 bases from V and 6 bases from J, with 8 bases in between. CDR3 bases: TGTGCTAGTGGTTTGGTAGCAGGGAATGGCTACACCTTC. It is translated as CASGLVAGNGYTF.

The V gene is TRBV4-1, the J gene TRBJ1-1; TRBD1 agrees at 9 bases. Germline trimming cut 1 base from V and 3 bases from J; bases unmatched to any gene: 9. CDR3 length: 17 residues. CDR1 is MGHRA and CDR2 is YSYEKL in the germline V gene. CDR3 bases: TGCGCCAGCAGCCAAGTAACTATAGGGACAGGGTACACTGAAGCTTTCTTT. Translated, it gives CASSQVTIGTGYTEAFF.

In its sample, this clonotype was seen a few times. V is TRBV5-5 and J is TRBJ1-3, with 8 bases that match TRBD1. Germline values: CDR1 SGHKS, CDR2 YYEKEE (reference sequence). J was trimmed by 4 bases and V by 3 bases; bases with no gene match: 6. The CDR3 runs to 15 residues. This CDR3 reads CASSSGQGRGNTIYF. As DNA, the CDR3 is TGTGCCAGCAGCTCCGGACAGGGACGGGGAAACACCATATATTTT.

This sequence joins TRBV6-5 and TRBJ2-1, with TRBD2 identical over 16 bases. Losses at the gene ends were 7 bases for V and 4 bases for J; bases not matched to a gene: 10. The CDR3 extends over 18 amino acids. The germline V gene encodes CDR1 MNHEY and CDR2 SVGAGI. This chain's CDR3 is CASTPGTSGGAGYNEQFF. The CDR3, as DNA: TGTGCCAGCACACCCGGGACTAGCGGGGGGGCTGGATACAATGAGCAGTTCTTC.

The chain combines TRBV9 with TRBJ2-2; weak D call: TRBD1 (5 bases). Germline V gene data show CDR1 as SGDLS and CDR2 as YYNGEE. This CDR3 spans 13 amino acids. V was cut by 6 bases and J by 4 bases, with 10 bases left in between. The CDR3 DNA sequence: TGTGCCAGCACTTGGGGCGGCACCGGGGAGCTGTTTTTT. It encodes CASTWGGTGELFF.

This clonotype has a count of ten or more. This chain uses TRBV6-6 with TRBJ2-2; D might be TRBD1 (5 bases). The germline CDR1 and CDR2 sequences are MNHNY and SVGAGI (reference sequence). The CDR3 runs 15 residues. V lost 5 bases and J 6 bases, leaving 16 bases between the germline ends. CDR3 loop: CASSPPPGFAGELFF. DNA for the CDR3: TGTGCCAGCAGTCCCCCCCCAGGGTTTGCCGGGGAGCTGTTTTTT.